This entry lists 18 T cell receptor beta chains sequenced from one sample in a study of blood T cells in healthy people across ages (dated by TCRdb to about 2015). Library preparation employed 5' RACE. Sequencing was carried out with an Illumina HiSeq 2500. A second 7 to 11 cycle PCR used a sample-barcoded 5' primer and a J-beta primer mix. TCRdb reanalyzed the raw reads on its own, using fastp at Q25 for trimming and MiXCR for clone calling, and kept in-frame beta chains. Entries are consolidated by CDR3 protein sequence, retaining the most common genes and DNA. In this sample the table shows 580,000 or so distinct CDR3 sequences, roughly 43% of which occur a single time. The biggest ten clones account for under 30% of the sample. Sequences were obtained from blood. Source of these receptors: a man aged 80 or over in good health.

The chain uses TRBV5-1 and TRBJ2-3; 9 bases fit TRBD1. V dropped 1 base and J dropped 3; count of bases not matched to a gene: 6. Germline CDR1 SGHRS, CDR2 YFSETQ. This CDR3 region has 16 residues. The CDR3 sequence: CASSLIPGQGTDTQYF. DNA for the CDR3: TGCGCCAGCAGCTTGATTCCGGGACAGGGTACAGATACGCAGTATTTT.

V and J are TRBV10-3 and TRBJ1-1; no clear D. This CDR3 comprises 11 residues. Germline V gives CDR1 ENHRY, CDR2 SYGVKD. V was clipped by 6 bases and J by 3 bases, with 5 bases between them. CDR3 DNA: TGTGCCATCAGAAAGGACACTGAAGCTTTCTTT. Translating it yields CAIRKDTEAFF.

CDR3 sequence reads: CSASLKQETQYF. The CDR3 nucleotides are TGCAGTGCTAGTCTCAAGCAAGAGACCCAGTACTTC. The genes are TRBV20-1 and TRBJ2-5; no definite D call. V lost 3 bases and J 2 bases, leaving 7 bases between the germline ends. This CDR3 is 12 amino acids long. Germline CDR1 DFQATT, CDR2 SNEGSKA (reference sequence).

This clonotype was seen only a few times. This sequence joins TRBV9 and TRBJ2-1, with unresolved D. V lost 0 bases and J 5 bases, leaving 6 bases between the germline ends. The germline gives CDR1 SGDLS, CDR2 YYNGEE. The CDR3 is 13 amino acids. The CDR3 region has the DNA TGTGCCAGCAGCGTAGAACTGGACAATGAGCAGTTCTTC. Translated, it gives CASSVELDNEQFF.

J is TRBJ2-3 and V is TRBV9; 14 bases match TRBD2. The germline CDR1 and CDR2 sequences are SGDLS and YYNGEE. The V gene end was trimmed by 4 bases and the J gene end by 7 bases; junction bases not matched to a gene: 5. The CDR3 sequence is 15 residues long. Here the CDR3 reads CASSQGLAGVNTQYF. In DNA form, the CDR3 reads TGTGCCAGCAGCCAGGGACTAGCGGGAGTAAATACGCAGTATTTT.

The chain has TRBV3-1 and TRBJ2-7; no firm D call. The CDR3 is 14 residues long. V lost 0 bases and J lost 3, with 9 bases in between. Germline CDR1 and CDR2: LGHDT and YNNKEL (reference sequence). CDR3 DNA sequence: TGTGCCAGCAGCCAAGATCTAGGATTCTACGAGCAGTACTTC. This translates into CASSQDLGFYEQYF.

The V and J genes are TRBV24-1 and TRBJ2-1, with D unresolved. The CDR3 is 16 residues long. The germline V and J ends were trimmed by 1 base and 3 bases, with 12 bases remaining between them. Germline assignment: CDR1 KGHDR and CDR2 SFDVKD. The CDR3 protein is CATSDFGQSLYNEQFF. CDR3 DNA sequence: TGTGCCACCAGTGATTTTGGGCAGTCTCTCTACAATGAGCAGTTCTTC.

The V call is TRBV20-1, the J call TRBJ2-3, with TRBD2 matching 10 bases. The germline CDR1 and CDR2 sequences are DFQATT and SNEGSKA (reference sequence). The ends lost 2 bases at V and 4 bases at J; junction bases unmatched: 9. CDR3 length equals 16 residues. CDR3 protein: CSARSSGRWIADTQYF. Here the CDR3 DNA reads TGCAGTGCTAGAAGTAGCGGGAGGTGGATTGCAGATACGCAGTATTTT.

The chain recombines TRBV12-3 or TRBV12-4 with TRBJ1-4; D is unresolved. This CDR3 region has 11 residues. V shed 7 bases and J shed 8 bases, with 8 bases lying between them. CDR3 residues: CASTRGEKLFF. The CDR3 DNA reads TGTGCCAGCACCCGCGGGGAAAAACTGTTTTTT.

This chain uses TRBV7-2 with TRBJ2-1, with D perhaps TRBD1 (6 bases). The CDR3 is made up of 15 amino acids. The germline V and J ends were trimmed by 2 bases and 6 bases, with 14 bases remaining between them. The germline gives CDR1 SGHTA, CDR2 FQGNSA. CDR3 sequence: CASSLIWDTSNEQFF. Here the CDR3 DNA reads TGTGCCAGCAGCTTAATCTGGGACACCAGCAATGAGCAGTTCTTC. Using reference TRBV7-2 and TRBJ2-1 for the parts outside the CDR3, the full variable domain is GAGVSQSPSNKVTEKGKDVELRCDPISGHTALYWYRQSLGQGLEFLIYFQGNSAPDKSGLPSDRFSAERTGGSVSTLTIQRTQQEDSAVYLCASSLIWDTSNEQFFGPGTRLTVL.

Only a few counts were recorded for this clonotype. This chain joins TRBV29-1 and TRBJ1-1, with D maybe TRBD1 (6 bases). The CDR3 runs to 13 residues. Germline loops: CDR1 SQVTM, CDR2 ANQGSEA. V lost 7 bases and J 1 base, leaving 13 bases between the germline ends. The DNA for the CDR3 is TGCAGCGGAAAGACAGGTGGGAACACTGAAGCTTTCTTT. Its translation: CSGKTGGNTEAFF.

The chain employs TRBV6-5 and TRBJ2-2; TRBD2 might be the D (7 bases). The CDR3 sequence is 18 residues long. Per germline, CDR1 MNHEY and CDR2 SVGAGI. Between the trimmed V and J ends, which lost 2 bases and 5 bases, there was a span of 21 bases. The CDR3 protein is CASSYPTGGRALTGELFF. CDR3 coding DNA: TGTGCCAGCAGTTACCCGACGGGGGGCAGAGCTTTGACCGGGGAGCTGTTTTTT.

This sequence joins TRBV6-2 or TRBV6-3 and TRBJ2-3, with 15 bases aligning to TRBD2. The germline V gene encodes CDR1 MNHEY and CDR2 SVGEGT. V lost 6 bases, J lost 5 bases, and 9 bases stayed unmatched. The CDR3 has 17 amino acids. The CDR3 spells CASSRRTSGRAVDTQYF. The DNA for the CDR3 is TGTGCCAGCAGCCGTAGGACTAGCGGGAGGGCCGTAGATACGCAGTATTTT.

V usage is TRBV7-6 and J usage is TRBJ2-1; 7 nucleotides match TRBD1. This CDR3 has 15 residues. The germline V gene has CDR1 SGHVS and CDR2 FNYEAQ. Trimming took 5 bases from V and 7 from J; bases not matched to a gene: 11. Here the CDR3 reads CASSTRQGTGNEQFF. CDR3 in DNA: TGTGCCAGCAGCACCCGACAGGGAACGGGGAATGAGCAGTTCTTC.

The chain carries TRBV20-1 and TRBJ2-3, with 7 bases that match TRBD2. The CDR3 contains 15 residues. In germline, CDR1 is DFQATT, CDR2 SNEGSKA (reference sequence). Losses at the gene ends were 0 bases for V and 5 bases for J; bases not matched to a gene: 8. In nucleotides, the CDR3 is TGCAGTGCTAGAGATGGTCGGGAGGAGGGAGATACGCAGTATTTT. Protein product: CSARDGREEGDTQYF.

The rearrangement uses TRBV20-1 and TRBJ2-3; the D call may be TRBD1 or TRBD2 (5 bases each). CDR1 and CDR2 from the germline V gene are DFQATT and SNEGSKA (reference sequence). The CDR3 totals 15 residues. V was cut by 2 bases and J by 0 bases, with 12 bases left in between. The CDR3 DNA follows: TGCAGTGCTAGAAGGAGAGGGGACAGCACAGATACGCAGTATTTT. It yields the protein CSARRRGDSTDTQYF.

The chain is built from TRBV7-2 and TRBJ2-7; D gene ambiguous. This CDR3 spans 14 amino acids. The germline V gene has CDR1 SGHTA and CDR2 FQGNSA. Trimming took off 5 bases at V and 0 bases at J, with 11 bases between the two ends. The chain's CDR3 is CASSPVRTSYEQYF. The CDR3 DNA follows: TGTGCCAGCAGCCCTGTACGGACCTCCTACGAGCAGTACTTC.

This chain connects TRBV29-1 to TRBJ2-7, with D perhaps assigned TRBD1 or TRBD2 (6 bases each). The J call may be wrong; the DNA end is better matched by TRBJ2-5. This CDR3 region has 14 residues. Germline values: CDR1 SQVTM, CDR2 ANQGSEA. The chain's CDR3 is CSVAGETGEETQYF. The CDR3 coding sequence is TGCAGCGTTGCGGGGGAGACAGGAGAAGAGACCCAGTACTTC.